Sequencing of this T cell receptor (beta chain) was carried out in a study of T cell repertoires in cytomegalovirus infection. Study as a whole: Recently identified HLA-C-restricted CMV epitopes were used, and well-studied HLA-B-restricted CMV epitopes were used as well. Notes on the study in general: Across the ex vivo response, the dominant clonotypes were HLA-C-restricted CMV-specific TCR beta clonotypes. Cumulative public TCR beta family frequency identified carriers of CMV plus the relevant HLA.

This clonotype appeared a few times. Antigen: not known. TCRdb reprocessed the reads via MiXCR and lists one record per CDR3 protein. The sample lists a few hundred thousand distinct CDR3 sequences; about 28% were seen once. This material consisted of cultured PBMCs, taken from culture after CMV antigen stimulation. The TCR sequence derives from a human donor in good health (CMV status not recorded). Some clones in this sample may be carry-over from other donors' samples.

The CDR3 nucleotides read TGTGCCAGCAGTCTACTAGCGGGAGCTGTTACCTACGAGCAGTACTTC. Translating it yields CASSLLAGAVTYEQYF. The rearrangement joins TRBV28 to TRBJ2-7; 11 nucleotides align to TRBD2. This CDR3 is built from 16 residues. Germline V gives CDR1 MDHEN, CDR2 SYDVKM. J gave up 2 bases and V 5 bases, and 8 bases lay outside the gene matches.